The 18 T cell receptor beta chains below come from one sample, sequenced in a study of blood T cell repertoires in COVID-19. TCRdb's table, derived via immunoSEQ multiplex PCR, lists solely in-frame clones and lacks some. In the table there are tens of thousands of clones, around nine tenths of which are singletons. The sample consisted of peripheral blood. These receptors were collected from a man older than 75 with acute or convalescent COVID-19.

The rearrangement links TRBV12-3 or TRBV12-4 to TRBJ2-7, with a possible D match to TRBD1 (5 bases). Trimming cost V 5 bases and J 1 base, with 9 bases left between them. CDR3 length equals 13 residues. CDR3: CASSLDRSYEQYF. DNA for the CDR3: TGTGCCAGCAGTCTCGACAGATCCTACGAGCAGTACTTC.

The gene calls are TRBV6-5 and TRBJ2-3, with 7 bases fitting TRBD2. Looked up from germline, CDR1 is MNHEY and CDR2 is SVGAGI. The CDR3 extends over 14 amino acids. Unmatched junction bases numbered 3, after V lost 6 bases and J lost 0 bases. CDR3: CASRGGFSTDTQYF. The CDR3, as DNA: TGTGCCAGCAGGGGGGGGTTTAGCACAGATACGCAGTATTTT.

The V call is TRBV5-1, the J call TRBJ1-6; possible D gene TRBD1, 5 bases. Germline V gene sequence: CDR1 SGHRS, CDR2 YFSETQ. With 2 bases removed from V and 7 bases from J, the gap between germline ends came to 10 bases. This CDR3 is 14 amino acids long. This CDR3 is CASSFDSRNSPLHF. The CDR3 bases are TGCGCCAGCAGCTTCGACAGTAGGAATTCACCCCTCCACTTT.

This clone appeared once. The chain has TRBV2 and TRBJ1-4; TRBD1 might be the D (5 bases). In germline, CDR1 is SNHLY, CDR2 FYNNEI. V gave up 6 bases and J gave up 3 bases, with 14 bases separating them. The CDR3 loop spans 15 amino acids. This chain's CDR3 is CASRNWRDPNEKLFF. DNA of the CDR3: TGTGCCAGCAGAAACTGGAGGGACCCTAATGAAAAACTGTTTTTT.

The chain recombines TRBV10-3 with TRBJ2-1, with TRBD1 identical over 8 bases. Trimming cost V 7 bases and J 7 bases; bases outside gene matches: 15. The CDR3 extends over 16 amino acids. Germline CDR1 reads ENHRY; CDR2 reads SYGVKD. This CDR3 is CAIKGAGQVSDNEQFF. DNA for the CDR3: TGTGCCATCAAGGGCGCGGGACAGGTGTCAGATAATGAGCAGTTCTTC.

The J gene is TRBJ2-3, the V gene TRBV30, with 7 bases identical to TRBD1. Germline V gene sequence: CDR1 GTSNPN, CDR2 SVGIG (reference sequence). CDR3 length: 14 residues. After removal of 2 bases from V and 1 base from J, the junction contained 3 bases not matched to a gene. This CDR3 reads CAWSIQGGTDTQYF. The CDR3 DNA sequence: TGTGCCTGGAGTATCCAGGGGGGCACAGATACGCAGTATTTT.

V is TRBV5-1 and J is TRBJ2-1; TRBD2 agrees at 9 bases. Trimming cost V 4 bases and J 6 bases; bases outside gene matches: 8. There are 15 residues in the CDR3. The germline V gene has CDR1 SGHRS and CDR2 YFSETQ. CDR3 nucleotide sequence: TGCGCCAGCAGCCTCCTGGGCGGGGGGGCCAATGAGCAGTTCTTC. It specifies CASSLLGGGANEQFF.

The V gene is TRBV7-6, the J gene TRBJ2-5, with D perhaps matching TRBD2 (6 bases). V shed 3 bases and J shed 3 bases, with 8 bases lying between them. This CDR3 contains 13 residues. Germline CDR1 SGHVS, CDR2 FNYEAQ. CDR3 sequence (DNA): TGTGCCAGCAGCTTCGGGACTGAAGAGACCCAGTACTTC. Residues: CASSFGTEETQYF. Drawing the rest from reference TRBV7-6 and TRBJ2-5, the complete variable domain is GAGVSQSPRYKVTKRGQDVALRCDPISGHVSLYWYRQALGQGPEFLTYFNYEAQQDKSGLPNDRFSAERPEGSISTLTIQRTEQRDSAMYRCASSFGTEETQYFGPGTRLLVL.

The gene calls are TRBV11-2 and TRBJ2-7; the D gene is possibly TRBD1 (6 bases). V shed 3 bases and J shed 6 bases, with 12 bases lying between them. CDR1 SGHAT and CDR2 FQNNGV come from the germline V gene. The CDR3 extends over 13 amino acids. The DNA of the CDR3 is TGTGCCAGCAGCTTCGGTCAGGACAGCGAGCAGTACTTC. As protein: CASSFGQDSEQYF.

This sequence joins TRBV6-5 and TRBJ1-1; the D is unclear. V gave up 4 bases and J gave up 5 bases, with 8 bases separating them. CDR3 size: 12 residues. CDR1 MNHEY and CDR2 SVGAGI come from the germline V gene. DNA of the CDR3: TGTGCCAGCAGTTTAAGCCTTACTGAAGCTTTCTTT. The encoded protein is CASSLSLTEAFF.

This chain joins TRBV7-9 and TRBJ1-1; no clear D gene. Germline V gives CDR1 SEHNR, CDR2 FQNEAQ (reference sequence). The V end was cut by 4 bases, the J end by 1 base, with 7 bases between. There are 13 residues in the CDR3. The CDR3 nucleotides read TGTGCCAGCAGCTCCGGAGGGAACACTGAAGCTTTCTTT. Residues: CASSSGGNTEAFF.

V usage is TRBV18 and J usage is TRBJ2-2; 9 bases match TRBD1. Trimming removed 4 bases from V and 5 bases from J; junction bases left unmatched: 8. Germline V CDR1 and CDR2: KGHSH, LQKENI. This CDR3 is 16 amino acids long. CDR3 sequence (DNA): TGTGCCAGCTCACTCGGACAGGGGATCGATACCGGGGAGCTGTTTTTT. It is translated as CASSLGQGIDTGELFF.

V is TRBV6-2 or TRBV6-3 and J is TRBJ2-1, with D unresolved. The CDR3 length is 13 residues. Between the trimmed V and J ends, which lost 0 bases and 9 bases, there was a span of 9 bases. CDR1 is MNHEY and CDR2 is SVGEGT in the germline V gene. Here the CDR3 reads CASSYSRSIEQFF. CDR3 nucleotide sequence: TGTGCCAGCAGTTACTCTCGTAGTATTGAGCAGTTCTTC.

The V and J genes are TRBV2 and TRBJ2-5, with D hard to call. V dropped 6 bases and J dropped 7 bases, with 9 bases sitting between them. In germline, CDR1 is SNHLY, CDR2 FYNNEI. The CDR3 is made up of 11 amino acids. The DNA of the CDR3 is TGTGCCAGCAGCCCCTTCGGGACCCAGTACTTC. Residues: CASSPFGTQYF.

This clone appeared once. The chain uses TRBV4-1 and TRBJ1-2; tentatively, D is TRBD1 (5 bases). Germline V gene lookup returns CDR1 MGHRA and CDR2 YSYEKL. Deletions cut 3 bases from V and 4 bases from J, with 12 bases between. This CDR3 has 14 residues. This chain's CDR3 is CASSQSPDTYGYTF. CDR3 coding DNA: TGCGCCAGCAGCCAGTCCCCGGACACCTATGGCTACACCTTC.

V is TRBV24-1 and J is TRBJ2-2; a weak D match, TRBD1 (6 bases). The CDR3 consists of 15 residues. Germline V lookup: CDR1 KGHDR, CDR2 SFDVKD. Between the trimmed V and J ends, which lost 5 bases and 1 base, there was a span of 10 bases. The DNA of the CDR3 is TGTGCCACCAGTGTAAGCAGGGGGAACACCGGGGAGCTGTTTTTT. It codes for CATSVSRGNTGELFF.

The rearrangement links TRBV18 to TRBJ2-7; 12 bases are a match to TRBD2. V lost 6 bases to trimming and J lost 0 bases; unmatched junction nucleotides: 6. Looked up from germline, CDR1 is KGHSH and CDR2 is LQKENI. The CDR3 has 16 amino acids. Here the CDR3 DNA reads TGTGCCAGCTCCCTGGGGACTAGCGGGTACTCCTACGAGCAGTACTTC. This translates into CASSLGTSGYSYEQYF.

This clone appeared once. The rearrangement uses TRBV5-1 and TRBJ1-1, with D possibly being TRBD1 (6 bases). The CDR3 spans 15 residues. Trimming shortened V by 4 bases and J by 5 bases, and 18 bases separated the two germline ends. Germline CDR1 is SGHRS and CDR2 is YFSETQ. The CDR3 nucleotides are TGCGCCAGCAGCCCTATCCAGGGGCGCGAAACTGAAGCTTTCTTT. This translates into CASSPIQGRETEAFF.